This T cell receptor beta chain originates from a study of cytomegalovirus exposure and HLA in healthy donors. Study-wide findings and caveats: Presence/absence analyses rested on an assumption that sequencing depth was roughly uniform across donors. Researchers counted around 180 TCR beta chains as cytomegalovirus-associated. Later work found most CMV-associated TCR beta chains apparently HLA-restricted.

As concerns this clone: Its antigen remains unknown.

PCR primers comprised 60 Vbeta and 13 Jbeta primers. Clones were read by immunoSEQ multiplex PCR, and TCRdb kept only the in-frame ones, dropping some. The sample contains 210,000 or so clones, 70% to 90% of which appear only once. V lost 5 bases and J lost 2, with 15 bases in between. The CDR3 is 15 residues long. Per germline, CDR1 SEHNR and CDR2 FQNEAQ (reference sequence). V gene TRBV7-9 combines with J gene TRBJ1-1; possibly TRBD1 for D (6 bases). The sequenced sample was PBMCs. The TCR originated in a girl aged 2 to 9 in good health and CMV-seronegative. The CDR3 protein is CASSHITGYNTEAFF. CDR3 coding DNA: TGTGCCAGCAGCCACATCACAGGGTATAACACTGAAGCTTTCTTT.